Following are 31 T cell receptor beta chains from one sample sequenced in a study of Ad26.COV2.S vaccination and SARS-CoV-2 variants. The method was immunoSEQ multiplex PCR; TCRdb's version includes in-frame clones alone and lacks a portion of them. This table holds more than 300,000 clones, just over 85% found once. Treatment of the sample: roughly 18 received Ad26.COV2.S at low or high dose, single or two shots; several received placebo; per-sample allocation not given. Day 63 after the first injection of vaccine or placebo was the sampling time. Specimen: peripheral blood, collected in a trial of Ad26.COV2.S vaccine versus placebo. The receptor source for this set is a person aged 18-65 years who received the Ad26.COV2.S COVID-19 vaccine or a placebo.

The CDR3 DNA reads as TGTGCCAGCAGCCCATTAGCGGGGGTTAACACAGATACGCAGTATTTT. This codes for CASSPLAGVNTDTQYF. This chain joins TRBV14 and TRBJ2-3; 9 bases agree with TRBD2. This CDR3 has 16 amino acids. CDR1 is SGHDN, CDR2 FVKESK, per germline. V was clipped by 4 bases and J by 2 bases; unmatched bases: 7.

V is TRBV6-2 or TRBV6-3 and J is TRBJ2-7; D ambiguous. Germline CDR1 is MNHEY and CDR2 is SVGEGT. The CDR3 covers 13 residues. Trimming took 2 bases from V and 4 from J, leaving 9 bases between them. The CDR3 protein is CASSYGIYYEQYF. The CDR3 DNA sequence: TGTGCCAGCAGTTACGGCATATATTACGAGCAGTACTTC.

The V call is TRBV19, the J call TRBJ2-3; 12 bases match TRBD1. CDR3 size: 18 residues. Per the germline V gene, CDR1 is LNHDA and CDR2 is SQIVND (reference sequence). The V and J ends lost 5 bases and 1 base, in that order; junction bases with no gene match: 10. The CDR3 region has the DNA TGTGCCAGTAGTCCCGGGACAGGGGGCTTAAGAGGCACAGATACGCAGTATTTT. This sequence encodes CASSPGTGGLRGTDTQYF.

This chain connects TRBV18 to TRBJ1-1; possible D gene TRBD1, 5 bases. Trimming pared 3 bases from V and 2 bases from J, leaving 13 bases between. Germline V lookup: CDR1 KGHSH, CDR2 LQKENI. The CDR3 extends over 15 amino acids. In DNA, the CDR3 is TGTGCCAGCTCACCTTTGAGGGACGATAACACTGAAGCTTTCTTT. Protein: CASSPLRDDNTEAFF.

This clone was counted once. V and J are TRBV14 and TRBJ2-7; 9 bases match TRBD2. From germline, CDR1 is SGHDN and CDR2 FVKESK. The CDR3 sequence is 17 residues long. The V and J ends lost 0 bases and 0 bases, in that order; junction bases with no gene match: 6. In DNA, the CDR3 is TGTGCCAGCAGCCAAGATCGGGCGCGGGGGGGCTCCTACGAGCAGTACTTC. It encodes CASSQDRARGGSYEQYF. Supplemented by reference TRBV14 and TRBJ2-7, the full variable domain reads EAGVTQFPSHSVIEKGQTVTLRCDPISGHDNLYWYRRVMGKEIKFLLHFVKESKQDESGMPNNRFLAERTGGTYSTLKVQPAELEDSGVYFCASSQDRARGGSYEQYFGPGTRLTVT.

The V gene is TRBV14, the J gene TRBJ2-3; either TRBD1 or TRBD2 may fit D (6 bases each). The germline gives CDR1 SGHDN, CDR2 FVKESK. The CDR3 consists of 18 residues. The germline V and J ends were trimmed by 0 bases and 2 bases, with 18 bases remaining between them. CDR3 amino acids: CASSQEKGGPFDTDTQYF. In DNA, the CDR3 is TGTGCCAGCAGCCAAGAGAAGGGGGGTCCCTTCGACACAGATACGCAGTATTTT.

CDR3 region: CAVGQSTDTEAFF. CDR3 nucleotide sequence: TGTGCCGTAGGACAGTCAACGGACACTGAAGCTTTCTTT. The rearrangement joins TRBV19 to TRBJ1-1, with a tentative D call TRBD1 (6 bases). The CDR3 spans 13 residues. The germline CDR1 and CDR2 sequences are LNHDA and SQIVND (reference sequence). The V and J ends lost 11 bases and 3 bases respectively, with 16 bases between them.

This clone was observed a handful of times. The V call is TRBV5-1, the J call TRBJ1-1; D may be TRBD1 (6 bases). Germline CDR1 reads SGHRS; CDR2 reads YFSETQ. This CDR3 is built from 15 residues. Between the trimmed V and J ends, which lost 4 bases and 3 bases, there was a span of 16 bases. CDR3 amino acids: CASSAYRDLDTEAFF. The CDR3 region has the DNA TGCGCCAGCAGCGCATACAGGGATTTGGACACTGAAGCTTTCTTT.

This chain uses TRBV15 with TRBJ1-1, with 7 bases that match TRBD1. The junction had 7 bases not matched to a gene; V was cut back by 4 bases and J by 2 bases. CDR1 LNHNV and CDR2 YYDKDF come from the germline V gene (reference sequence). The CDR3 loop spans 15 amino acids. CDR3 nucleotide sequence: TGTGCCACCAGCAACCCCCGGGACAGAAACACTGAAGCTTTCTTT. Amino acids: CATSNPRDRNTEAFF. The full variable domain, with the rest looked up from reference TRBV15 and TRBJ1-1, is DAMVIQNPRYQVTQFGKPVTLSCSQTLNHNVMYWYQQKSSQAPKLLFHYYDKDFNNEADTPDNFQSRRPNTSFCFLDIRSPGLGDTAMYLCATSNPRDRNTEAFFGQGTRLTVV.

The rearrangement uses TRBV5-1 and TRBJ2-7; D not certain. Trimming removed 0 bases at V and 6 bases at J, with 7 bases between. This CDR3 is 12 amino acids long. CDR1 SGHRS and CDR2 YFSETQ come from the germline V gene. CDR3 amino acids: CASSLVPTEQYF. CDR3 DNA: TGCGCCAGCAGCTTGGTGCCGACCGAGCAGTACTTC.

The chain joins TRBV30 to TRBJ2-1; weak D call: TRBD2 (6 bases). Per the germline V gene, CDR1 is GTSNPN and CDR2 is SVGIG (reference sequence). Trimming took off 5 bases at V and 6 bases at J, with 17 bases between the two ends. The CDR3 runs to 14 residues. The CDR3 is CAWAYGRVRNEQFF. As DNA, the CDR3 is TGTGCCTGGGCCTACGGGAGAGTTCGCAATGAGCAGTTCTTC.

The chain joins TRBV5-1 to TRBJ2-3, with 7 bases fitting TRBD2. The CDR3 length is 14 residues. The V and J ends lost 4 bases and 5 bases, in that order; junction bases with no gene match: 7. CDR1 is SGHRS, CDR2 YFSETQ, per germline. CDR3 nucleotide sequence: TGCGCCAGCAGCCGGTCGGGCGGGGGAGATACGCAGTATTTT. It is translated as CASSRSGGGDTQYF.

The CDR3 loop reads CASRTGVVETQYF. The CDR3 DNA reads as TGTGCCAGCAGAACAGGGGTGGTAGAGACCCAGTACTTC. The rearrangement links TRBV7-9 to TRBJ2-5; the match to TRBD1 covers 7 bases. Per germline, CDR1 SEHNR and CDR2 FQNEAQ (reference sequence). The J segment lost 4 bases and the V segment lost 6 bases, leaving 5 bases of the junction unmatched. This CDR3 has 13 residues.

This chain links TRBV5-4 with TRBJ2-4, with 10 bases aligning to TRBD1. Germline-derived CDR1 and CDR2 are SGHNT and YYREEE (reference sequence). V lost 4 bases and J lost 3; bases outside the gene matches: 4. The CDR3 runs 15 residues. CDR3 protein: CASSPGTGDKNIQYF. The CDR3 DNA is TGTGCCAGCAGCCCCGGGACAGGGGACAAAAACATTCAGTACTTC.

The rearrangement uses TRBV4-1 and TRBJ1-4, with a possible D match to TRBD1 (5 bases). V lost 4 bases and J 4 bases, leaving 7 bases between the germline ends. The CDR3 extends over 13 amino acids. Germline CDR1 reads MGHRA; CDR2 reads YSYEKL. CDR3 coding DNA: TGCGCCAGCAGCCTACAGGATAATGAAAAACTGTTTTTT. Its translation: CASSLQDNEKLFF.

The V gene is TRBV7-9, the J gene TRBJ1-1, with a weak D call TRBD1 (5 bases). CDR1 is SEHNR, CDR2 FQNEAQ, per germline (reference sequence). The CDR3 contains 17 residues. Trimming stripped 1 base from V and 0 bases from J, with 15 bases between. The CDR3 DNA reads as TGTGCCAGCAGCTTAGGGGCGTATGCGGGGCTGAACACTGAAGCTTTCTTT. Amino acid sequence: CASSLGAYAGLNTEAFF. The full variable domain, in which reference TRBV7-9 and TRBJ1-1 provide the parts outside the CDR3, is DTGVSQNPRHKITKRGQNVTFRCDPISEHNRLYWYRQTLGQGPEFLTYFQNEAQLEKSRLLSDRFSAERPKGSFSTLEIQRTEQGDSAMYLCASSLGAYAGLNTEAFFGQGTRLTVV.

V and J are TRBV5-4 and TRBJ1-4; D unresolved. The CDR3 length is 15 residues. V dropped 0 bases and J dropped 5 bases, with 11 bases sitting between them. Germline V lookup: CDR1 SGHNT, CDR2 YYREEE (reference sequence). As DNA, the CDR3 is TGTGCCAGCAGCTTGGACGGGCGGAACAATGAAAAACTGTTTTTT. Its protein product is CASSLDGRNNEKLFF.

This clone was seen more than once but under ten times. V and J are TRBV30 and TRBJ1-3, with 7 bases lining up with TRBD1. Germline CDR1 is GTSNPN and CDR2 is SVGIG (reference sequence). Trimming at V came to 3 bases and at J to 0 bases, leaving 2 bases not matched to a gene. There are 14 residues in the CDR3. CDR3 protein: CAWRTGNSGNTIYF. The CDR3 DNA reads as TGTGCCTGGAGGACAGGGAACTCTGGAAACACCATATATTTT.

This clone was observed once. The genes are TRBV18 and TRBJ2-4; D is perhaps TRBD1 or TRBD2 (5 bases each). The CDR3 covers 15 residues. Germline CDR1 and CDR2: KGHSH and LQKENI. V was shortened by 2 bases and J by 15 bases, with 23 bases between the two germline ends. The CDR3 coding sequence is TGTGCCAGCTCACCAAATACGGGACCCGGAGTTTTTATGTACTTC. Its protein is CASSPNTGPGVFMYF.

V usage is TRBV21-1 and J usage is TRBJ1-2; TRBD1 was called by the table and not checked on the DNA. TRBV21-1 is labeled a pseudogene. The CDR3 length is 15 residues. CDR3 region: CASSTKGMGDYGYTF. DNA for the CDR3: TGTGCCAGCAGCACGAAGGGGATGGGTGATTATGGCTACACCTTC.

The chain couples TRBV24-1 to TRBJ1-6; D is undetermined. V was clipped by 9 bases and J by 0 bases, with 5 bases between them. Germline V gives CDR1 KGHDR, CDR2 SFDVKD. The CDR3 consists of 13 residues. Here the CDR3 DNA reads TGTGCCACCTTGAACTCCTATAATTCACCCCTCCACTTT. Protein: CATLNSYNSPLHF.

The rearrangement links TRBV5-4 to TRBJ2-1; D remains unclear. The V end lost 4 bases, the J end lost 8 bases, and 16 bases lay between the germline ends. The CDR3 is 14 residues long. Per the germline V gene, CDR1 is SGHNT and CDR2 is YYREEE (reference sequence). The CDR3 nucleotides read TGTGCCAGCAGCCTCGGTCCCTCCGGCTATGAGCAGTTCTTC. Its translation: CASSLGPSGYEQFF.

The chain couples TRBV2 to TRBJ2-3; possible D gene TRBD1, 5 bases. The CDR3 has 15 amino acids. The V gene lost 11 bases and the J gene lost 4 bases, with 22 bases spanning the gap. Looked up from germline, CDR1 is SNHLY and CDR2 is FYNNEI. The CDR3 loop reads CAARREIFNADTQYF. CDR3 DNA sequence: TGTGCCGCCCGCAGGGAAATTTTCAATGCAGATACGCAGTATTTT. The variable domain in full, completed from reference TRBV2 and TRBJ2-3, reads EPEVTQTPSHQVTQMGQEVILRCVPISNHLYFYWYRQILGQKVEFLVSFYNNEISEKSEIFDDQFSVERPDGSNFTLKIRSTKLEDSAMYFCAARREIFNADTQYFGPGTRLTVL.

The CDR3 nucleotides read TGTGCCAGCAGCCCGGAGACTAGGTACACCGGGGAGCTGTTTTTT. It codes for CASSPETRYTGELFF. The chain couples TRBV4-2 to TRBJ2-2, with a possible D match to TRBD2 (6 bases). Trimming left V 4 bases short and J 3 bases short, with 12 bases between. The V gene's germline CDR1 is LGHNA and CDR2 YNFKEQ. The CDR3 covers 15 residues.

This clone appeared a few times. In DNA, the CDR3 is TGTGCCAGCAGCTTAGGAGGAGTTGCTGGTGAGCAGTACTTC. Protein sequence: CASSLGGVAGEQYF. The chain is built from TRBV7-6 and TRBJ2-7; D is uncertain. V was cut by 1 base and J by 7 bases, with 14 bases left in between. Germline CDR1 is SGHVS and CDR2 is FNYEAQ. This CDR3 is 14 amino acids long.

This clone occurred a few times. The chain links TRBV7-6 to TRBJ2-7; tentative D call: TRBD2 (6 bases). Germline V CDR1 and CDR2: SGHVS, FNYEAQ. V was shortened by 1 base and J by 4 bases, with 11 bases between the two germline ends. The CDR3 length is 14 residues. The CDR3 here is CASSLVGSGYEQYF. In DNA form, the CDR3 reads TGTGCCAGCAGCTTAGTGGGGAGCGGGTACGAGCAGTACTTC.

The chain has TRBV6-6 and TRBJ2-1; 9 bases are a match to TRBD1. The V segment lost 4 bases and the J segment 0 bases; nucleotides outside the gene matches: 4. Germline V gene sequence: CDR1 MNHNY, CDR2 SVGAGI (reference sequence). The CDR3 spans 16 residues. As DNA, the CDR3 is TGTGCCAGCAGTTCGGACAGGGGATTCTCCTACAATGAGCAGTTCTTC. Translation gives CASSSDRGFSYNEQFF.

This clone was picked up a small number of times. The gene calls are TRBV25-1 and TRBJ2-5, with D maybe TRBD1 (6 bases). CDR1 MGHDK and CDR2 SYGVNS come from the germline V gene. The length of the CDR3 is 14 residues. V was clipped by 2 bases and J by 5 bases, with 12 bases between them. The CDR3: CASSEAGAPETQYF. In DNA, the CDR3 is TGTGCCAGCAGTGAAGCAGGGGCCCCCGAGACCCAGTACTTC. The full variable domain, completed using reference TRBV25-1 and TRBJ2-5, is EADIYQTPRYLVIGTGKKITLECSQTMGHDKMYWYQQDPGMELHLIHYSYGVNSTEKGDLSSESTVSRIRTEHFPLTLESARPSHTSQYLCASSEAGAPETQYFGPGTRLLVL.

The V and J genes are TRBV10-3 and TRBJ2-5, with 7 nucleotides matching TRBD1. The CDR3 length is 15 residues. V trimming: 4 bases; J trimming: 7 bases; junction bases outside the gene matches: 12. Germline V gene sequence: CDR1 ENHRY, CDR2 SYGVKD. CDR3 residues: CAISASPGQWGTQYF. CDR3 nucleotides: TGTGCCATCAGTGCTTCACCGGGACAGTGGGGGACCCAGTACTTC.

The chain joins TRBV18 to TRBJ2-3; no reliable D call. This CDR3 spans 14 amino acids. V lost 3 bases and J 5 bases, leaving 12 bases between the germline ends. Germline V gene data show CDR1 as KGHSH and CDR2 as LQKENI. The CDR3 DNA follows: TGTGCCAGCTCACCGAACGTTGTAGAAGATACGCAGTATTTT. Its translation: CASSPNVVEDTQYF. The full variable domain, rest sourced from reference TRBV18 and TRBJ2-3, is NAGVMQNPRHLVRRRGQEARLRCSPMKGHSHVYWYRQLPEEGLKFMVYLQKENIIDESGMPKERFSAEFPKEGPSILRIQQVVRGDSAAYFCASSPNVVEDTQYFGPGTRLTVL.

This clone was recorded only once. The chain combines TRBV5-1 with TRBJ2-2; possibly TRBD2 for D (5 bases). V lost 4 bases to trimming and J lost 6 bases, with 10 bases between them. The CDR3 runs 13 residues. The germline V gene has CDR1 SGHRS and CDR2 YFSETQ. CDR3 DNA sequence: TGCGCCAGCAGCCAACTAGAAGCCGGGGAGCTGTTTTTT. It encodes CASSQLEAGELFF.